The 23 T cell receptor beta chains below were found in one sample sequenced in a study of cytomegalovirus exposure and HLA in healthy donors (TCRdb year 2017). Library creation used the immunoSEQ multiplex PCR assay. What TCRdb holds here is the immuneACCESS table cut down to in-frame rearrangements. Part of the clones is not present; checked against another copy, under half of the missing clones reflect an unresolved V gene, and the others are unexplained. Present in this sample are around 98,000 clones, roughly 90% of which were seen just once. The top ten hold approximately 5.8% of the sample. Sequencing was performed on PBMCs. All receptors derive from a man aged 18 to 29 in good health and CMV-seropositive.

The CDR3 nucleotides read TGTGCCAGCAGCTCCCTCCCTCACTTGCAGTACTTC. Its protein product is CASSSLPHLQYF. V and J are TRBV28 and TRBJ2-7; D is unresolved. Germline CDR1 and CDR2: MDHEN and SYDVKM. The CDR3 is made up of 12 amino acids. V gave up 6 bases and J gave up 9 bases, with 15 bases separating them.

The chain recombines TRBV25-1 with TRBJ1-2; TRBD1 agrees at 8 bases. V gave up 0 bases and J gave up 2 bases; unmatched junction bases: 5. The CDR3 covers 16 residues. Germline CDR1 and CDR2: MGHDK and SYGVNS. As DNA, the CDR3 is TGTGCCAGCAGTGAATATGAGGGACAGGCAAACTATGGCTACACCTTC. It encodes CASSEYEGQANYGYTF.

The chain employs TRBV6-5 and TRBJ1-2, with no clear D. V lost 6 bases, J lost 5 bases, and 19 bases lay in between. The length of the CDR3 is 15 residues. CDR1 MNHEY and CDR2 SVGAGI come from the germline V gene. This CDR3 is CASRHRVGISYGYTF. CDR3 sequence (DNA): TGTGCCAGCAGGCACCGGGTCGGGATCTCTTATGGCTACACCTTC.

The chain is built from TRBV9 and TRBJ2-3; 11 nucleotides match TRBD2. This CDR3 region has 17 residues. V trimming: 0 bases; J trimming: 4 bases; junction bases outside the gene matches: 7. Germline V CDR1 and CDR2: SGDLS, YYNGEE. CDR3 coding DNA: TGTGCCAGCAGCGTAGCTGGGACTAGCGGAATGTCAGATACGCAGTATTTT. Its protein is CASSVAGTSGMSDTQYF. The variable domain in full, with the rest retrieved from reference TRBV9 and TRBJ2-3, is DSGVTQTPKHLITATGQRVTLRCSPRSGDLSVYWYQQSLDQGLQFLIQYYNGEERAKGNILERFSAQQFPDLHSELNLSSLELGDSALYFCASSVAGTSGMSDTQYFGPGTRLTVL.

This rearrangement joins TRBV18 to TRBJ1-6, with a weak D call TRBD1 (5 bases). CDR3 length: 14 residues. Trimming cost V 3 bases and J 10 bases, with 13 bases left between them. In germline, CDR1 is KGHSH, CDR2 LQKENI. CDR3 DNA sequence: TGTGCCAGCTCACCGGTGGACACGAGCTCACCCCTCCACTTT. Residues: CASSPVDTSSPLHF.

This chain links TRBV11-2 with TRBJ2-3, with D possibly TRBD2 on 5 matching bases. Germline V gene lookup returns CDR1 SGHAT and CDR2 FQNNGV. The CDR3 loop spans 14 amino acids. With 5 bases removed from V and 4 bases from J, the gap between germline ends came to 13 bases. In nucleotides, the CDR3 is TGTGCCAGCAGCGATAGCGCTGGCGCAGATACGCAGTATTTT. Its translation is CASSDSAGADTQYF.

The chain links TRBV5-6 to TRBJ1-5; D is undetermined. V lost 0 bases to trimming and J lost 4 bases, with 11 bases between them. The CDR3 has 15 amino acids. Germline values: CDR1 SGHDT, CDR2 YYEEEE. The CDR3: CASSLGAGDNQPQHF. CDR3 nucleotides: TGTGCCAGCAGCTTGGGTGCAGGCGATAATCAGCCCCAGCATTTT.

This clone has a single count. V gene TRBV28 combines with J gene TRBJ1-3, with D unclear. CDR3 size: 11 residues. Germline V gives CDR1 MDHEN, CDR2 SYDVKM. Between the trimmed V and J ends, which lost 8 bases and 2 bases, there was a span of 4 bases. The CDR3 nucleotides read TGTGCCAGCCTTACTGGAAACACCATATATTTT. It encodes CASLTGNTIYF.

For the CDR3, the DNA is TGCGCCAGCAGCTCCGGACTAGCGGGGGTGACTAATGAGCAGTTCTTC. Protein sequence: CASSSGLAGVTNEQFF. The chain joins TRBV5-1 to TRBJ2-1; TRBD2 aligns across 13 bases. Per the germline V gene, CDR1 is SGHRS and CDR2 is YFSETQ. The CDR3 has 16 residues. V gave up 3 bases and J gave up 7 bases; unmatched junction bases: 7.

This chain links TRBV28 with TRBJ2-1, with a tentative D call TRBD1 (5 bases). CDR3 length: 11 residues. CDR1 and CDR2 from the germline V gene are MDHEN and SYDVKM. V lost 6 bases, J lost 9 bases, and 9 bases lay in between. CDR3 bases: TGTGCCAGCAGCCGACAGATTGAGCAGTTCTTC. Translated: CASSRQIEQFF. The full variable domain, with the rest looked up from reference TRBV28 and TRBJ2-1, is DVKVTQSSRYLVKRTGEKVFLECVQDMDHENMFWYRQDPGLGLRLIYFSYDVKMKEKGDIPEGYSVSREKKERFSLILESASTNQTSMYLCASSRQIEQFFGPGTRLTVL.

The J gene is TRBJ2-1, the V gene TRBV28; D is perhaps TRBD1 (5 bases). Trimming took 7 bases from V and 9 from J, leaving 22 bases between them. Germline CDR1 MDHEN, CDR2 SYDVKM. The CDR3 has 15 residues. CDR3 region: CASTPDILRYGEQFF. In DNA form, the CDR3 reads TGTGCCAGCACCCCGGACATCCTCAGGTATGGTGAGCAGTTCTTC.

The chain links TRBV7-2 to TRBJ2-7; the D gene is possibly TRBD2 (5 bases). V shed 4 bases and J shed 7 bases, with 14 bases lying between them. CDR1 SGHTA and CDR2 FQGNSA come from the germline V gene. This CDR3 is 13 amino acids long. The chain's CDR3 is CASSWTSSGEQYF. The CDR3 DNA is TGTGCCAGCAGCTGGACCTCCTCGGGGGAGCAGTACTTC.

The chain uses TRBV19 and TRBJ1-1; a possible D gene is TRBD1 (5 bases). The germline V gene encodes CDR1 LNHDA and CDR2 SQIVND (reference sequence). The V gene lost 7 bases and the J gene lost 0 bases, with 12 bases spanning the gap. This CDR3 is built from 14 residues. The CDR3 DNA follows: TGTGCCAGTATTAAGACAGCTATGAACACTGAAGCTTTCTTT. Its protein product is CASIKTAMNTEAFF.

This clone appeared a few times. The CDR3 DNA sequence: TGTGCCTCCAGGGACCGGGACAGTCTAGAGCCCCAGCATTTT. It codes for CASRDRDSLEPQHF. The chain recombines TRBV27 with TRBJ1-5, with TRBD1 matching over 7 bases. Germline CDR1 reads MNHEY; CDR2 reads SMNVEV (reference sequence). After removal of 11 bases from V and 8 bases from J, the junction contained 15 bases not matched to a gene. This CDR3 is built from 14 residues.

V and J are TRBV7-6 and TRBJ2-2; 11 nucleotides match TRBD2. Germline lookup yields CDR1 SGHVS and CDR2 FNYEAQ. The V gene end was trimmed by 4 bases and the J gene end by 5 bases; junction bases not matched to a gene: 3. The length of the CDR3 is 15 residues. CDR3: CASSSGTSGTGELFF. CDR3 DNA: TGTGCCAGCAGCTCCGGGACTAGCGGTACCGGGGAGCTGTTTTTT.

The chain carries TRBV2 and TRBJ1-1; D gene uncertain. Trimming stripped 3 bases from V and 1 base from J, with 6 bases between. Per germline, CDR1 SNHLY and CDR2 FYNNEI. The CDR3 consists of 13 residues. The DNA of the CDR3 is TGTGCCAGCAGTGAGAGCCCGAACACTGAAGCTTTCTTT. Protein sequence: CASSESPNTEAFF.

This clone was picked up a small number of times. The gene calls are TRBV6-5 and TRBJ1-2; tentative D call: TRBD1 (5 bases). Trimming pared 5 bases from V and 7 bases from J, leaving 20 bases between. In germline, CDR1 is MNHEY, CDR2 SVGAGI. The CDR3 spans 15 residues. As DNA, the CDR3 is TGTGCCAGCAGTCAACGGACGGCTTATAGGGGTGGCTACACCTTC. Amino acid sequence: CASSQRTAYRGGYTF.

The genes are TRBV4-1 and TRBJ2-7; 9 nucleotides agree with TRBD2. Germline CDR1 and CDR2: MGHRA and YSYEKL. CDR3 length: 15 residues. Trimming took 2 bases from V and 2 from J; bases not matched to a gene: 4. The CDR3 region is CASSQPTSGPYEQYF. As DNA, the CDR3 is TGCGCCAGCAGCCAACCGACTAGCGGACCCTACGAGCAGTACTTC.

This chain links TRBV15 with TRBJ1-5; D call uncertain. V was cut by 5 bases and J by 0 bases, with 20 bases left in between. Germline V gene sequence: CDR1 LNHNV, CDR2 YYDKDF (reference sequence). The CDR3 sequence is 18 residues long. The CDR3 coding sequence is TGTGCCACCAGCTTGGGAGAGGAACAAATTTATAGCAATCAGCCCCAGCATTTT. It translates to CATSLGEEQIYSNQPQHF.

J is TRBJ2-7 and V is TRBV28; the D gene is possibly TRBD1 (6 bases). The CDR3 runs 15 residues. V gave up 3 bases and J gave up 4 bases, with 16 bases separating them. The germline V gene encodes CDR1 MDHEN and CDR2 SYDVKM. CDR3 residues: CASSFIGQGSYEQYF. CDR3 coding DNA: TGTGCCAGCAGTTTTATCGGGCAGGGGTCGTACGAGCAGTACTTC. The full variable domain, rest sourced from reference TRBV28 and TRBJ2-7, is DVKVTQSSRYLVKRTGEKVFLECVQDMDHENMFWYRQDPGLGLRLIYFSYDVKMKEKGDIPEGYSVSREKKERFSLILESASTNQTSMYLCASSFIGQGSYEQYFGPGTRLTVT.

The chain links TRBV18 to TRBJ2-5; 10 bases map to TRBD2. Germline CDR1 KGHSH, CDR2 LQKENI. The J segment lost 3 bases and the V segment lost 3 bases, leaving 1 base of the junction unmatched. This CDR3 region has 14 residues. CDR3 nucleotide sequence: TGTGCCAGCTCACCCACTAGCGGGGAAGAGACCCAGTACTTC. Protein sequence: CASSPTSGEETQYF.

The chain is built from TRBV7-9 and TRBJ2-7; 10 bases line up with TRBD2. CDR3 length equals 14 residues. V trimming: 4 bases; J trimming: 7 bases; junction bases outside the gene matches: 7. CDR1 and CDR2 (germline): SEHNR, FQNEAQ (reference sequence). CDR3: CASSSSGRQGEQYF. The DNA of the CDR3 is TGTGCCAGCAGCTCTAGCGGGAGACAAGGGGAGCAGTACTTC.

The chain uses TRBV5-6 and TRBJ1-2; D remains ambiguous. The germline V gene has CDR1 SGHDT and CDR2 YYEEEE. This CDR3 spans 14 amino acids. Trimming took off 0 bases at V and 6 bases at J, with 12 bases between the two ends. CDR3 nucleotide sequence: TGTGCCAGCAGCTTGGGAGGATTACGGGATGGCTACACCTTC. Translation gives CASSLGGLRDGYTF. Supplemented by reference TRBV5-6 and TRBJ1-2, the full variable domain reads DAGVTQSPTHLIKTRGQQVTLRCSPKSGHDTVSWYQQALGQGPQFIFQYYEEEERQRGNFPDRFSGHQFPNYSSELNVNALLLGDSALYLCASSLGGLRDGYTFGSGTRLTVV.